These T cell receptor beta chains were read from a single sample in a study of blood T cells in healthy people across ages. MiXCR was run by TCRdb on the 5' RACE reads, yielding one entry per CDR3 protein. The sample consists of roughly 1,500,000 distinct CDR3 sequences, 40% to 50% of them appearing once. The sequenced sample consisted of blood. The source of these receptors is a woman in her late teens or twenties in good health. The CDR3 runs from the conserved cysteine through the conserved F or W. D genes are given only for firm matches. The size of a clone is reported for some rows only, either as once, few or many, or as a class for expanded clones.

CDR3aa: CASSIQPGTLKNIQYF; CDR3nt: TGTGCCAGTAGTATTCAGCCCGGGACTCTCAAAAACATTCAGTACTTC; d_gene: .; j_gene: TRBJ2-4; abundance: once; v_gene: TRBV19
CDR3aa: CASSLRGNSNQPQHF; CDR3nt: TGTGCCAGCAGCCTGAGGGGTAATAGCAATCAGCCCCAGCATTTT; d_gene: .; j_gene: TRBJ1-5; abundance: .; v_gene: TRBV28
CDR3aa: CASRTMWEQYF; CDR3nt: TGTGCCAGCAGGACTATGTGGGAGCAGTACTTC; d_gene: .; j_gene: TRBJ2-7; abundance: .; v_gene: TRBV2
CDR3aa: CASSHNAGTGTTDTQYF; CDR3nt: TGTGCCAGCAGCCACAACGCCGGGACAGGGACCACAGATACGCAGTATTTT; d_gene: TRBD1; j_gene: TRBJ2-3; abundance: .; v_gene: TRBV2
CDR3aa: CATIAGKGETQYF; CDR3nt: TGTGCCACCATAGCTGGGAAGGGAGAGACCCAGTACTTC; d_gene: .; j_gene: TRBJ2-5; abundance: .; v_gene: TRBV6-1
CDR3aa: CASRPTHWDSGNRSYNEQFF; CDR3nt: TGTGCCAGCAGACCCACCCATTGGGACAGTGGGAATCGCTCCTACAATGAGCAGTTCTTC; d_gene: TRBD1; j_gene: TRBJ2-1; abundance: .; v_gene: TRBV6-1
CDR3aa: CASSSVGGNNEQFF; CDR3nt: TGTGCCAGCAGCTCCGTTGGGGGGAACAATGAACAGTTCTTC; d_gene: .; j_gene: TRBJ2-1; abundance: once; v_gene: TRBV7-8
CDR3aa: CASSPRLGNYGYTF; CDR3nt: TGTGCCAGCAGCCCCCGATTAGGGAACTATGGCTACACCTTC; d_gene: .; j_gene: TRBJ1-2; abundance: few; v_gene: TRBV5-6
CDR3aa: CASSLFSYEQYF; CDR3nt: TGTGCCAGCAGCTTATTCTCCTACGAGCAGTACTTC; d_gene: .; j_gene: TRBJ2-7; abundance: many; v_gene: TRBV13
CDR3aa: CASSFRAGTELTDTQYF; CDR3nt: TGTGCCAGCAGCTTTAGGGCCGGGACAGAGCTCACAGATACGCAGTATTTT; d_gene: TRBD1; j_gene: TRBJ2-3; abundance: .; v_gene: TRBV11-3
CDR3aa: CASSFRNYGYTF; CDR3nt: TGTGCCAGCAGTTTCCGGAACTATGGCTACACCTTC; d_gene: .; j_gene: TRBJ1-2; abundance: many; v_gene: TRBV12-3/TRBV12-4